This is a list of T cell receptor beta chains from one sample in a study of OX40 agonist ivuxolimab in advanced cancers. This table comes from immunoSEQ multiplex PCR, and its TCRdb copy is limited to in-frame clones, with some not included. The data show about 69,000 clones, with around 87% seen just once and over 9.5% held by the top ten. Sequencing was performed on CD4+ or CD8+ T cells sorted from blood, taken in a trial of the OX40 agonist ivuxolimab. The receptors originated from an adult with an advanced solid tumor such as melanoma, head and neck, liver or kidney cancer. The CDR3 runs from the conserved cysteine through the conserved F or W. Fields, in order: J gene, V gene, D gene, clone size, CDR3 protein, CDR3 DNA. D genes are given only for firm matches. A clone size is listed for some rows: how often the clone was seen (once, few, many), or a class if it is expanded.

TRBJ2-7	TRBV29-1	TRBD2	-	CSVRVSGRSYEQYF	TGCAGCGTTCGCGTTAGCGGGAGGTCCTACGAGCAGTACTTC
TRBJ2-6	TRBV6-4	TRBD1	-	CASSEFGQGLSSGANVLTF	TGTGCCAGCAGTGAGTTCGGACAGGGCCTAAGCTCTGGGGCCAACGTCCTGACTTTC
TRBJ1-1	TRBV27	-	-	CASRNLLNTEAFF	TGTGCCAGCAGAAATCTATTGAACACTGAAGCTTTCTTT
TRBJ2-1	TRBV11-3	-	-	CASSLREYYNEQFF	TGTGCCAGCAGCTTACGGGAGTACTACAATGAGCAGTTCTTC
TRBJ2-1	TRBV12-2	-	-	CASRFLDNEQFF	TGTGCAAGTCGCTTCTTGGACAATGAGCAGTTCTTC
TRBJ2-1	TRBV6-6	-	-	CASSQRGGSYNEQFF	TGTGCCAGCAGCCAGAGAGGGGGCTCCTACAATGAGCAGTTCTTC
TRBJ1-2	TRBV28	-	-	CASSFRGGYGYTF	TGTGCCAGCAGTTTTAGAGGGGGCTATGGCTACACCTTC
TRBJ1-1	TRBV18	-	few	CASSLSGIRNTEAFF	TGTGCCAGCTCACTCTCAGGAATTAGGAACACTGAAGCTTTCTTT
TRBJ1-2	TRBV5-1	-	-	CASSPDRTVSGYTF	TGCGCCAGCAGCCCCGATCGGACAGTGTCTGGCTACACCTTC
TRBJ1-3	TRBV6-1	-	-	CASSEEGGNTIYF	TGTGCCAGCAGTGAAGAGGGGGGAAACACCATATATTTT
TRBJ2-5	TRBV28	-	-	CASSLYAGWAQYF	TGTGCCAGCAGTTTATATGCGGGTTGGGCCCAGTACTTC
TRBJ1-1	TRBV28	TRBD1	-	CASNTGTGDTEAFF	TGTGCCAGCAATACCGGGACAGGGGACACTGAAGCTTTCTTT
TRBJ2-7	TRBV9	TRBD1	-	CASSPQGVNPHEQYF	TGTGCCAGCAGTCCCCAGGGGGTGAACCCCCACGAGCAGTACTTC
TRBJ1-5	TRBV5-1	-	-	CASSEGGGNQPQHF	TGCGCCAGCAGCGAGGGGGGCGGAAATCAGCCCCAGCATTTT
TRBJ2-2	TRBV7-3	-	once	CASRLGGASGELFF	TGTGCCAGCAGATTAGGGGGTGCCAGCGGGGAGCTGTTTTTT
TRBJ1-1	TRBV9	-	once	CASSFLSRRMNTEAFF	TGTGCCAGCAGCTTCCTCTCTCGACGGATGAACACTGAAGCTTTCTTT
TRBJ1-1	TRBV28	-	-	CASSLPGPLNTEAFF	TGTGCCAGCAGTCTCCCCGGGCCGCTGAACACTGAAGCTTTCTTT
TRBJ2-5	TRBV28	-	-	CASSLSPGEKTQYF	TGTGCCAGCAGTTTATCTCCAGGGGAGAAGACCCAGTACTTC
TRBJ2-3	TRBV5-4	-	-	CASSLAGSTDTQYF	TGTGCCAGCAGCTTGGCCGGCAGCACAGATACGCAGTATTTT